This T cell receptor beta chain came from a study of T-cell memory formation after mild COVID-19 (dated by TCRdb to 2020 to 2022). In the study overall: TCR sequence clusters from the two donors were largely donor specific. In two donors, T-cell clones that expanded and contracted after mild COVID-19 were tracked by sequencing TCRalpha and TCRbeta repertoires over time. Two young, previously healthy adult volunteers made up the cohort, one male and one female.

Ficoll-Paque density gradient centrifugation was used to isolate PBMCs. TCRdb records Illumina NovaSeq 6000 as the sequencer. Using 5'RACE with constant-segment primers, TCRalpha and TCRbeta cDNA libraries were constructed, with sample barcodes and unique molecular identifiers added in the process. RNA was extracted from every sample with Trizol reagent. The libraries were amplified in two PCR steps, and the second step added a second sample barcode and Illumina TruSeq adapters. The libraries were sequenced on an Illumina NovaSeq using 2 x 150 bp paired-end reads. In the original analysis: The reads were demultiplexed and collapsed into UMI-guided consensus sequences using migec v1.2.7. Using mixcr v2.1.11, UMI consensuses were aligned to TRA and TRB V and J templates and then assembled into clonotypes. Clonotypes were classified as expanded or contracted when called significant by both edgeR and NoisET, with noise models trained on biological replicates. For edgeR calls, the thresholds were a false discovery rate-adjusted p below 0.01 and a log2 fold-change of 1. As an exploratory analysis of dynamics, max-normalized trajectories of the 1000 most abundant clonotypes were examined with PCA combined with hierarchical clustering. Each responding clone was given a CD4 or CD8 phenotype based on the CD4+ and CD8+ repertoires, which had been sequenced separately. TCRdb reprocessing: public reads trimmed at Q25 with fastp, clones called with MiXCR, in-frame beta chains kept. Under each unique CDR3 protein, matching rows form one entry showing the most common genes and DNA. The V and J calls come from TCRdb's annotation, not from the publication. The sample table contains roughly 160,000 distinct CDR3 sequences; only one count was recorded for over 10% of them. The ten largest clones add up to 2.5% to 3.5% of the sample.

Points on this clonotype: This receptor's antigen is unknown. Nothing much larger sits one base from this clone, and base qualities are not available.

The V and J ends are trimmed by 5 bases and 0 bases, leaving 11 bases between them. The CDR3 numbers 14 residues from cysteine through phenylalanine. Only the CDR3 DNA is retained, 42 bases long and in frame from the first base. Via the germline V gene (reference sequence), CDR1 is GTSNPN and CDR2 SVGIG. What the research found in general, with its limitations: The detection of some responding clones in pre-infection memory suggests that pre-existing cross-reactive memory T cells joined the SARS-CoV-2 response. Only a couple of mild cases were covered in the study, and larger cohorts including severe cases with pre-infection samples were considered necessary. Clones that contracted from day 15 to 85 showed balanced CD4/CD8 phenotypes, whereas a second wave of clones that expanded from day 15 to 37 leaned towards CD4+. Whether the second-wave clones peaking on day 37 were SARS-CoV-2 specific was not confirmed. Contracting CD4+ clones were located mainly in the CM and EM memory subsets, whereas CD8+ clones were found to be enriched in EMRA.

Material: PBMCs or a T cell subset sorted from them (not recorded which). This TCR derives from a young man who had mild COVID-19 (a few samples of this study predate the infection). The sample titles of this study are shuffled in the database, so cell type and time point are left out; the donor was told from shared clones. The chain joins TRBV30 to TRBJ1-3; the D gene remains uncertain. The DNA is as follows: TGTGCCTGGGATTCGGAAGGCTCTGGAAACACCATATATTTT. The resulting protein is CAWDSEGSGNTIYF.